Shown below are 10 T cell receptor beta chains from a single sample sequenced in a study of CD8 T cells in Susac syndrome. Reverse transcription of about 0.45 to 1 ug RNA was performed with random hexamers. MiXCR was run by TCRdb on the immunoSEQ multiplex PCR reads, yielding one entry per CDR3 protein. The top ten clones hold more than 0.11% of a sample with more than 110,000 distinct CDR3 sequences, over 90% of them seen once. Sequenced material: CD4+ T cells from PBMCs. These TCRs come from a human donor with Susac syndrome.

This rearrangement joins TRBV12-5 to TRBJ1-5; a possible D gene is TRBD1 (5 bases). The CDR3 covers 15 residues. Per the germline V gene, CDR1 is LGHNT and CDR2 is FRNRAP. Trimming stripped 6 bases from V and 1 base from J, with 13 bases between. The CDR3 loop reads CASGLGGLSNQPQHF. The CDR3, as DNA: TGTGCTAGTGGCCTCGGGGGGTTAAGCAATCAGCCCCAGCATTTT.

This clonotype was counted a single time. The J gene is TRBJ2-1, the V gene TRBV30; D not certain. The CDR3 is 15 amino acids. The germline V gene encodes CDR1 GTSNPN and CDR2 SVGIG (reference sequence). With 2 bases removed from V and 0 bases from J, the gap between germline ends came to 11 bases. CDR3 residues: CAWSYLRSSYNEQFF. DNA of the CDR3: TGTGCCTGGAGTTATCTGAGGAGCTCCTACAATGAGCAGTTCTTC.

The genes are TRBV7-2 and TRBJ2-1; D uncertain. The CDR3 is made up of 12 amino acids. Germline V gene sequence: CDR1 SGHTA, CDR2 FQGNSA. V dropped 1 base and J dropped 9 bases, with 7 bases sitting between them. This CDR3 reads CASSLVRLEQFF. In nucleotides, the CDR3 is TGTGCCAGCAGCTTAGTACGACTTGAGCAGTTCTTC.

The chain is built from TRBV2 and TRBJ2-1; D not resolved. Trimming took off 4 bases at V and 10 bases at J, with 14 bases between the two ends. Germline CDR1 reads SNHLY; CDR2 reads FYNNEI. CDR3 length: 13 amino acids. The CDR3 here is CASSALGSAEQFF. The CDR3, as DNA: TGTGCCAGCAGTGCCCTTGGATCTGCCGAGCAGTTCTTC. Drawing the rest from reference TRBV2 and TRBJ2-1, the complete variable domain is EPEVTQTPSHQVTQMGQEVILRCVPISNHLYFYWYRQILGQKVEFLVSFYNNEISEKSEIFDDQFSVERPDGSNFTLKIRSTKLEDSAMYFCASSALGSAEQFFGPGTRLTVL.

The V and J genes are TRBV20-1 and TRBJ2-6, with D perhaps TRBD2 (6 bases). Germline CDR1 DFQATT, CDR2 SNEGSKA (reference sequence). The CDR3 is 15 amino acids. Trimming pared 5 bases from V and 1 base from J, leaving 12 bases between. The CDR3 loop reads CSAGAGRSGANVLTF. In DNA, the CDR3 is TGCAGTGCTGGAGCGGGCAGATCTGGGGCCAACGTCCTGACTTTC.

This chain links TRBV27 with TRBJ1-5; D uncertain. Germline loops: CDR1 MNHEY, CDR2 SMNVEV (reference sequence). This CDR3 has 15 residues. V lost 3 bases, J lost 2 bases, and 11 bases lay in between. CDR3 bases: TGTGCCAGCAGTTTCGTCGGGAATGGCAATCAGCCCCAGCATTTT. Amino acids: CASSFVGNGNQPQHF.

The chain couples TRBV6-2 or TRBV6-3 to TRBJ2-4; TRBD2 is a possible D gene (5 bases). The V gene lost 3 bases and the J gene lost 9 bases, with 9 bases spanning the gap. Germline lookup yields CDR1 MNHEY and CDR2 SVGEGT. This CDR3 is built from 12 residues. The CDR3: CASSYADSIQYF. CDR3 bases: TGTGCCAGCAGTTATGCGGACTCCATTCAGTACTTC.

This chain links TRBV18 with TRBJ2-7, with 11 nucleotides matching TRBD1. This CDR3 contains 16 residues. Trimming at V came to 2 bases and at J to 3 bases, leaving 6 bases not matched to a gene. Germline assignment: CDR1 KGHSH and CDR2 LQKENI. The DNA of the CDR3 is TGTGCCAGCTCACCAGTTCTTGGGACAGGGGGCTACGAGCAGTACTTC. It is translated as CASSPVLGTGGYEQYF. Full variable domain (outside the CDR3, taken from reference TRBV18 and TRBJ2-7): NAGVMQNPRHLVRRRGQEARLRCSPMKGHSHVYWYRQLPEEGLKFMVYLQKENIIDESGMPKERFSAEFPKEGPSILRIQQVVRGDSAAYFCASSPVLGTGGYEQYFGPGTRLTVT.

Remarks on this clonotype: Mismatch with germline at one junction end may stem from a read error. The DNA for the CDR3 is TGTGCCAGCAAAGGACTTTCGGCGGGAGAGGTCTTC. Protein sequence: CASKGLSAGEVF. The J gene is TRBJ2-1, the V gene TRBV5-4; 7 bases match TRBD2. CDR1 and CDR2 (germline): SGHNT, YYREEE (reference sequence). The CDR3 has 12 amino acids.

V and J are TRBV30 and TRBJ1-5, with no clear D. The CDR3 covers 13 residues. Germline lookup yields CDR1 GTSNPN and CDR2 SVGIG (reference sequence). Between the trimmed V and J ends, which lost 1 base and 3 bases, there was a span of 7 bases. The CDR3 spells CAWSAGNNQPQHF. Here the CDR3 DNA reads TGTGCCTGGAGTGCGGGAAACAATCAGCCCCAGCATTTT. Complete variable domain (other parts from reference TRBV30 and TRBJ1-5): SQTIHQWPATLVQPVGSPLSLECTVEGTSNPNLYWYRQAAGRGLQLLFYSVGIGQISSEVPQNLSASRPQDRQFILSSKKLLLSDSGFYLCAWSAGNNQPQHFGDGTRLSIL.